The source of this T cell receptor beta chain is a study of cytomegalovirus exposure and HLA in healthy donors. Both 60 Vbeta primers and 13 Jbeta primers went into the PCR. The repertoire was sequenced with immunoSEQ multiplex PCR; TCRdb's copy has only in-frame clones and lacks some. The sample includes some 200,000 clones, 80% of them seen just once. Remarks on this clone: Its antigen remains unknown.

Study findings and constraints: Accurate prediction of HLA-A and HLA-B alleles (for most subjects) was reportedly achieved from TCR beta sequences. According to an earlier analysis, most TCR beta V segments yielded productive rearrangements about 90% or about 30% of the time.

Germline V gene lookup returns CDR1 SQVTM and CDR2 ANQGSEA. The CDR3 has 12 residues. V dropped 4 bases and J dropped 6; count of bases not matched to a gene: 3. The gene calls are TRBV29-1 and TRBJ2-1; 7 bases line up with TRBD2. The receptor was derived from a boy between 10 and 17 years old in good health and CMV-seronegative. What was sequenced was PBMCs. This chain's CDR3 is CSVASSGNEQFF. CDR3 in DNA: TGCAGCGTTGCGTCTAGCGGCAATGAGCAGTTCTTC.